Following are 26 T cell receptor beta chains from one sample sequenced in a study of T cell responses to AZD1222 COVID-19 vaccine. TCRdb's table, derived via immunoSEQ multiplex PCR, lists solely in-frame clones and lacks some. The sample comprises 130,000 to 150,000 clones, about 87% of which are singletons, and roughly 3.5% rests with the top ten. The specimen was peripheral blood, collected on day 0 of MenACWY control vaccination. These receptors were taken from an adult in good health.

The chain employs TRBV11-3 and TRBJ2-7; weak D call: TRBD2 (6 bases). The germline CDR1 and CDR2 sequences are SGHNT and YENEEA. This CDR3 spans 13 amino acids. The V and J ends lost 2 bases and 6 bases respectively, with 11 bases between them. The CDR3: CASSLPLALEQYF. CDR3 DNA sequence: TGTGCCAGCAGCTTACCACTAGCCCTCGAGCAGTACTTC. Looking up the rest from reference TRBV11-3 and TRBJ2-7 gives the full variable domain: EAGVVQSPRYKIIEKKQPVAFWCNPISGHNTLYWYLQNLGQGPELLIRYENEEAVDDSQLPKDRFSAERLKGVDSTLKIQPAELGDSAVYLCASSLPLALEQYFGPGTRLTVT.

V gene TRBV5-5 combines with J gene TRBJ1-3, with D unresolved. The V gene's germline CDR1 is SGHKS and CDR2 YYEKEE (reference sequence). Trimming left V 0 bases short and J 7 bases short, with 8 bases between. The CDR3 is 13 residues long. CDR3 DNA: TGTGCCAGCAGCTTGGAGGGCAGTAACACCATATATTTT. It yields the protein CASSLEGSNTIYF.

The V and J genes are TRBV5-1 and TRBJ2-6; D might be TRBD1 or TRBD2, each matching 5 bases. V lost 4 bases to trimming and J lost 3 bases, with 8 bases between them. CDR1 SGHRS and CDR2 YFSETQ come from the germline V gene. There are 14 residues in the CDR3. The CDR3 sequence is CASSEGYGANVLTF. In DNA form, the CDR3 reads TGCGCCAGCAGCGAGGGGTATGGGGCCAACGTCCTGACTTTC.

The genes are TRBV6-2 or TRBV6-3 and TRBJ2-2; TRBD2 is a possible D gene (5 bases). With 0 bases removed from V and 0 bases from J, the gap between germline ends came to 11 bases. CDR3 length: 17 residues. Germline CDR1 and CDR2: MNHEY and SVGEGT. In nucleotides, the CDR3 is TGTGCCAGCAGTTACTCGTCAGCGGACGCGAACACCGGGGAGCTGTTTTTT. It translates to CASSYSSADANTGELFF.

The chain couples TRBV30 to TRBJ2-2, with D possibly TRBD2 on 5 matching bases. Trimming pared 4 bases from V and 2 bases from J, leaving 8 bases between. Germline V lookup: CDR1 GTSNPN, CDR2 SVGIG (reference sequence). The CDR3 runs to 13 residues. CDR3 sequence reads: CAWTRGNTGELFF. CDR3 nucleotide sequence: TGTGCCTGGACTCGGGGAAACACCGGGGAGCTGTTTTTT. The variable domain in full, completed from reference TRBV30 and TRBJ2-2, reads SQTIHQWPATLVQPVGSPLSLECTVEGTSNPNLYWYRQAAGRGLQLLFYSVGIGQISSEVPQNLSASRPQDRQFILSSKKLLLSDSGFYLCAWTRGNTGELFFGEGSRLTVL.

This chain uses TRBV5-5 with TRBJ2-2, with 12 bases aligning to TRBD1. Germline assignment: CDR1 SGHKS and CDR2 YYEKEE (reference sequence). The CDR3 is 17 residues long. The V and J ends lost 0 bases and 3 bases, in that order; junction bases with no gene match: 3. CDR3 sequence reads: CASSLEGTGGYTGELFF. The CDR3 region has the DNA TGTGCCAGCAGCTTGGAGGGGACAGGGGGCTACACCGGGGAGCTGTTTTTT.

This chain uses TRBV9 with TRBJ2-1; no reliable D call. This CDR3 is built from 14 residues. Germline V CDR1 and CDR2: SGDLS, YYNGEE. The V end was cut by 2 bases, the J end by 1 base, with 7 bases between. This CDR3 reads CASSVRSSYNEQFF. The CDR3 DNA reads TGTGCCAGCAGCGTTAGGTCTTCCTACAATGAGCAGTTCTTC.

The chain has TRBV4-3 and TRBJ2-7; D gene unclear. The CDR3 is made up of 13 amino acids. Germline values: CDR1 LGHNA, CDR2 YSLEER. V was trimmed by 4 bases and J by 6 bases, leaving 13 bases between them. The CDR3 region has the DNA TGCGCCAGCAGCCTATCCCCGTCCGCCGAGCAGTACTTC. The encoded protein is CASSLSPSAEQYF.

For the CDR3, the DNA is TGTGCCAGCTCACCTGGGACAGCAATAAATGAAAAACTGTTTTTT. This translates into CASSPGTAINEKLFF. The chain has TRBV18 and TRBJ1-4, with TRBD1 matching over 7 bases. CDR1 is KGHSH and CDR2 is LQKENI in the germline V gene. The junction had 6 bases not matched to a gene; V was cut back by 3 bases and J by 5 bases. The CDR3 extends over 15 amino acids.

This clone was seen at least ten times. The chain combines TRBV21-1 with TRBJ1-3; the table's D call, TRBD1, has no DNA check behind it. TRBV21-1 is an annotated pseudogene. The CDR3 loop spans 15 amino acids. Here the CDR3 reads CASSFQGTVGNTIYF. For the CDR3, the DNA is TGTGCCAGCAGCTTCCAGGGGACAGTCGGAAACACCATATATTTT.

This chain uses TRBV28 with TRBJ1-5, with 9 bases matching TRBD1. With 6 bases clipped from V and 7 bases from J, the junction kept 7 bases outside the gene matches. Germline V gene sequence: CDR1 MDHEN, CDR2 SYDVKM. CDR3 length: 14 amino acids. CDR3 DNA: TGTGCCAGCAGCCTGGGACAGGGTCACCAGCCCCAGCATTTT. Translated, it gives CASSLGQGHQPQHF. Together with reference TRBV28 and TRBJ1-5, the CDR3 gives the full variable domain: DVKVTQSSRYLVKRTGEKVFLECVQDMDHENMFWYRQDPGLGLRLIYFSYDVKMKEKGDIPEGYSVSREKKERFSLILESASTNQTSMYLCASSLGQGHQPQHFGDGTRLSIL.

The gene calls are TRBV2 and TRBJ1-5; D ambiguous. The V gene lost 6 bases and the J gene lost 1 base, with 10 bases spanning the gap. Per germline, CDR1 SNHLY and CDR2 FYNNEI. The CDR3 has 14 amino acids. The CDR3: CASRPGRSNQPQHF. The CDR3 DNA sequence: TGTGCCAGCAGGCCAGGACGGAGCAATCAGCCCCAGCATTTT.

This CDR3 is CASSEREGAEAFF. The CDR3 nucleotides read TGTGCCAGCAGTGAAAGGGAAGGCGCTGAAGCTTTCTTT. This chain joins TRBV2 and TRBJ1-1; no clear D gene. Trimming took off 2 bases at V and 6 bases at J, with 10 bases between the two ends. Germline V gives CDR1 SNHLY, CDR2 FYNNEI. There are 13 residues in the CDR3.

The chain joins TRBV4-1 to TRBJ2-3; 8 bases align to TRBD2. The V gene end was trimmed by 0 bases and the J gene end by 4 bases; junction bases not matched to a gene: 6. Germline values: CDR1 MGHRA, CDR2 YSYEKL. This CDR3 is 16 amino acids long. CDR3 sequence (DNA): TGCGCCAGCAGCCAAGATTCGGGGGGGCTTTCAGATACGCAGTATTTT. This sequence encodes CASSQDSGGLSDTQYF.

The chain couples TRBV7-2 to TRBJ2-1; 10 bases align to TRBD2. Germline values: CDR1 SGHTA, CDR2 FQGNSA. This CDR3 comprises 16 residues. V shed 5 bases and J 9 bases; nucleotides not matched to a gene: 13. In DNA, the CDR3 is TGTGCCAGCAGCCCCCAAGGTGCTAGCGGGAGCGGTGAGCAGTTCTTC. Translation gives CASSPQGASGSGEQFF.

The chain is built from TRBV11-2 and TRBJ2-5, with a weak D call TRBD1 (6 bases). Germline CDR1 reads SGHAT; CDR2 reads FQNNGV. V lost 5 bases and J 5 bases, leaving 12 bases between the germline ends. The length of the CDR3 is 13 residues. CDR3 DNA: TGTGCCAGCAGCCCCGTTAGGGGGGAGACCCAGTACTTC. Translating it yields CASSPVRGETQYF.

This chain links TRBV6-5 with TRBJ1-1, with D maybe TRBD1 (6 bases). Deletions cut 0 bases from V and 7 bases from J, with 9 bases between. The CDR3 runs to 13 residues. In germline, CDR1 is MNHEY, CDR2 SVGAGI. The CDR3 region has the DNA TGTGCCAGCAGTTACTCGACGGACAGTGAAGCTTTCTTT. Protein product: CASSYSTDSEAFF.

For the CDR3, the DNA is TGTGCCAGTAGTATCGGGCAGGGAATCGGTGGCTACACCTTC. Translated: CASSIGQGIGGYTF. The chain couples TRBV19 to TRBJ1-2, with D possibly being TRBD1 (5 bases). The CDR3 extends over 14 amino acids. V was cut by 3 bases and J by 7 bases, with 15 bases left in between. Germline CDR1 and CDR2: LNHDA and SQIVND (reference sequence).

The chain employs TRBV5-5 and TRBJ2-7; 7 nucleotides match TRBD1. With 2 bases clipped from V and 1 base from J, the junction kept 3 bases outside the gene matches. The V gene's germline CDR1 is SGHKS and CDR2 YYEKEE (reference sequence). The length of the CDR3 is 14 residues. CDR3 coding DNA: TGTGCCAGCAGCTTTGAGACAGGGTCCTACGAGCAGTACTTC. Residues: CASSFETGSYEQYF.

The gene calls are TRBV6-2 or TRBV6-3 and TRBJ2-4; D unclear. The CDR3 covers 15 residues. CDR1 is MNHEY, CDR2 SVGEGT, per germline. Trimming removed 2 bases from V and 2 bases from J, with 10 bases in between. The CDR3 region is CASSYTHWTKNIQYF. CDR3 in DNA: TGTGCCAGCAGTTACACCCACTGGACCAAAAACATTCAGTACTTC.

This sequence joins TRBV4-3 and TRBJ1-1; 7 bases are shared with TRBD1. Germline V gives CDR1 LGHNA, CDR2 YSLEER. The CDR3 runs 19 residues. Trimming cost V 1 base and J 1 base; bases outside gene matches: 15. CDR3 residues: CASSQALPFSTGPNTEAFF. CDR3 nucleotides: TGCGCCAGCAGCCAAGCTCTCCCCTTTTCGACAGGGCCGAACACTGAAGCTTTCTTT.

V is TRBV10-3 and J is TRBJ2-1, with TRBD1 identical over 9 bases. There are 15 residues in the CDR3. Germline trimming cut 6 bases from V and 5 bases from J; bases unmatched to any gene: 8. The germline gives CDR1 ENHRY, CDR2 SYGVKD. Written as DNA, the CDR3 is TGTGCCATCAGCCCGGGACAGGGATTTGACAATGAGCAGTTCTTC. It codes for CAISPGQGFDNEQFF.

The chain recombines TRBV6-6 with TRBJ2-5; D unresolved. CDR1 is MNHNY and CDR2 is SVGAGI in the germline V gene (reference sequence). V lost 7 bases and J lost 2, with 17 bases in between. The CDR3 has 15 residues. The CDR3 bases are TGTGCCAGCACCAAGGGAAGGGATCCTCAAGAGACCCAGTACTTC. Protein: CASTKGRDPQETQYF.

V and J are TRBV14 and TRBJ1-5; a possible D gene is TRBD1 (6 bases). Germline V gene data show CDR1 as SGHDN and CDR2 as FVKESK. Between the trimmed V and J ends, which lost 4 bases and 5 bases, there was a span of 9 bases. The CDR3 is 13 amino acids. CDR3 region: CASSRDRYQPQHF. In DNA, the CDR3 is TGTGCCAGCAGCCGTGACAGGTATCAGCCCCAGCATTTT.

The gene calls are TRBV19 and TRBJ1-3, with TRBD1 matching 9 bases. CDR1 is LNHDA, CDR2 SQIVND, per germline (reference sequence). The CDR3 is made up of 16 amino acids. With V trimmed by 4 bases and J by 0 bases, 4 bases remained unmatched. The CDR3 DNA is TGTGCCAGTAGTACGGGACAGGGCATCTCTGGAAACACCATATATTTT. Translation gives CASSTGQGISGNTIYF.

J is TRBJ2-1 and V is TRBV28; TRBD1 or TRBD2 may be the D gene (5 bases each). V was clipped by 6 bases and J by 0 bases, with 9 bases between them. This CDR3 is 14 amino acids long. CDR1 and CDR2 from the germline V gene are MDHEN and SYDVKM. CDR3 DNA: TGTGCCAGCAGATCCGGGGCCTCCTACAATGAGCAGTTCTTC. Translated, it gives CASRSGASYNEQFF.